The 14 T cell receptor beta chains listed next were all sequenced from one sample in a study of a mutant IDH1 vaccine in newly diagnosed glioma. Time point specified: week 47, end of study. The vaccine gave 300 ug of a 20-mer mutant IDH1 peptide subcutaneously per dose. These TCRs are of unknown antigen specificity. TCRdb's copy holds only in-frame clones and misses some; the assay was immunoSEQ multiplex PCR. The data show roughly 50,000 clones, with more than 75% seen just once and 4% to 5.5% held by the top ten. Sequenced here: PBMCs, sampled from a glioma patient whose treatment included an IDH1 peptide vaccine. These receptors were obtained from a middle-aged woman with glioma. Some clones in this sample may be carry-over from other donors' samples.

The rearrangement uses TRBV5-1 and TRBJ1-1; D call uncertain. Looked up from germline, CDR1 is SGHRS and CDR2 is YFSETQ. The CDR3 length is 13 residues. V lost 4 bases to trimming and J lost 1 base, with 8 bases between them. Written as DNA, the CDR3 is TGCGCCAGCAGCCTAAATCAGAACACTGAAGCTTTCTTT. This codes for CASSLNQNTEAFF.

This chain uses TRBV4-3 with TRBJ1-3; TRBD1 might be the D (5 bases). V gave up 1 base and J gave up 4 bases, with 11 bases separating them. The CDR3 has 15 residues. The V gene's germline CDR1 is LGHNA and CDR2 YSLEER. As DNA, the CDR3 is TGCGCCAGCAGCCAAGTAGGGGAGAGGGGAAACACCATATATTTT. Protein: CASSQVGERGNTIYF.

The CDR3 protein is CASSLGTVIRGAANYGYTF. CDR3 sequence (DNA): TGTGCCAGCAGCCTAGGGACAGTGATAAGGGGGGCTGCTAACTATGGCTACACCTTC. This chain connects TRBV5-4 to TRBJ1-2; 7 nucleotides line up with TRBD1. Trimming at V came to 4 bases and at J to 0 bases, leaving 18 bases not matched to a gene. Germline CDR1 reads SGHNT; CDR2 reads YYREEE (reference sequence). This CDR3 has 19 residues. The full variable domain, in which reference TRBV5-4 and TRBJ1-2 provide the parts outside the CDR3, is ETGVTQSPTHLIKTRGQQVTLRCSSQSGHNTVSWYQQALGQGPQFIFQYYREEENGRGNFPPRFSGLQFPNYSSELNVNALELDDSALYLCASSLGTVIRGAANYGYTFGSGTRLTVV.

This chain connects TRBV28 to TRBJ1-5, with no clear D. The CDR3 length is 11 residues. Germline V gene data show CDR1 as MDHEN and CDR2 as SYDVKM. V was pared by 7 bases and J by 9 bases, with 10 bases between. Here the CDR3 reads CASNEPGPQHF. The CDR3 DNA is TGTGCCAGCAACGAACCCGGGCCCCAGCATTTT.

The chain employs TRBV6-1 and TRBJ1-6, with unresolved D. V was cut by 6 bases and J by 4 bases, with 10 bases left in between. The CDR3 extends over 14 amino acids. Germline V gene sequence: CDR1 MNHNS, CDR2 SASEGT. In nucleotides, the CDR3 is TGTGCCAGCAGCCTGACACTTTATAATTCACCCCTCCACTTT. Its protein is CASSLTLYNSPLHF.

The rearrangement joins TRBV9 to TRBJ2-3, with D possibly matching TRBD2 (6 bases). Germline assignment: CDR1 SGDLS and CDR2 YYNGEE. The CDR3 has 16 amino acids. The ends were cut back, 3 bases at V and 2 bases at J, with 16 bases in the middle. CDR3 amino acids: CASSARGMTVTDTQYF. The CDR3, as DNA: TGTGCCAGCAGCGCCCGGGGGATGACAGTCACAGATACGCAGTATTTT.

The chain employs TRBV19 and TRBJ1-6, with D possibly matching TRBD1 (6 bases). Germline V lookup: CDR1 LNHDA, CDR2 SQIVND (reference sequence). V was shortened by 9 bases and J by 11 bases, with 23 bases between the two germline ends. The length of the CDR3 is 15 residues. This chain's CDR3 is CASLSYREKRAPLHF. Here the CDR3 DNA reads TGTGCCAGCCTGTCCTACAGGGAGAAGAGGGCACCCCTCCACTTT.

This clone was detected only a few times. The J gene is TRBJ1-4, the V gene TRBV14; D is unclear. Trimming cost V 5 bases and J 4 bases, with 5 bases left between them. There are 12 residues in the CDR3. Germline V CDR1 and CDR2: SGHDN, FVKESK. In DNA form, the CDR3 reads TGTGCCAGCAGCAGCTATAATGAAAAACTGTTTTTT. It is translated as CASSSYNEKLFF.

The V and J genes are TRBV19 and TRBJ1-2; the D gene is possibly TRBD1 (5 bases). The CDR3 extends over 15 amino acids. V shed 6 bases and J shed 8 bases, with 22 bases lying between them. CDR1 and CDR2 (germline): LNHDA, SQIVND (reference sequence). The CDR3 nucleotides read TGTGCCAGTAGGCCCCGGGCAGGGCAGGTTGAAGGCTACACCTTC. This gives the protein CASRPRAGQVEGYTF. Using reference TRBV19 and TRBJ1-2 for the parts outside the CDR3, the full variable domain is DGGITQSPKYLFRKEGQNVTLSCEQNLNHDAMYWYRQDPGQGLRLIYYSQIVNDFQKGDIAEGYSVSREKKESFPLTVTSAQKNPTAFYLCASRPRAGQVEGYTFGSGTRLTVV.

The chain links TRBV15 to TRBJ1-4; no reliable D call. The V gene lost 0 bases and the J gene lost 4 bases, with 6 bases spanning the gap. The CDR3 consists of 14 residues. CDR1 is LNHNV and CDR2 is YYDKDF in the germline V gene (reference sequence). CDR3 in amino acids: CATSRDIVNEKLFF. In DNA form, the CDR3 reads TGTGCCACCAGCAGAGATATCGTTAATGAAAAACTGTTTTTT.

The chain links TRBV18 to TRBJ1-1, with no clear D. With 1 base removed from V and 6 bases from J, the gap between germline ends came to 15 bases. Germline-derived CDR1 and CDR2 are KGHSH and LQKENI. The CDR3 covers 15 residues. The CDR3 spells CASSPLSGRGAEAFF. CDR3 sequence (DNA): TGTGCCAGCTCACCACTCTCAGGACGCGGAGCTGAAGCTTTCTTT. Combining the CDR3 with reference TRBV18 and TRBJ1-1 gives the whole variable domain NAGVMQNPRHLVRRRGQEARLRCSPMKGHSHVYWYRQLPEEGLKFMVYLQKENIIDESGMPKERFSAEFPKEGPSILRIQQVVRGDSAAYFCASSPLSGRGAEAFFGQGTRLTVV.

The V gene is TRBV7-9, the J gene TRBJ1-1; 8 positions match TRBD1. Germline loops: CDR1 SEHNR, CDR2 FQNEAQ (reference sequence). V lost 1 base and J lost 8; bases outside the gene matches: 3. This CDR3 spans 13 amino acids. DNA for the CDR3: TGTGCCAGCAGCTTAGTGGGGACAGGAGAAGCTTTCTTT. It translates to CASSLVGTGEAFF.

The chain links TRBV7-2 to TRBJ2-5; perhaps TRBD2 as D (6 bases). The V gene's germline CDR1 is SGHTA and CDR2 FQGNSA. CDR3 length equals 15 residues. The V gene lost 7 bases and the J gene lost 2 bases, with 17 bases spanning the gap. CDR3 nucleotides: TGTGCCAGCACCGACCCCGGGGACTTGCAAGAGACCCAGTACTTC. This encodes CASTDPGDLQETQYF.

The chain employs TRBV5-1 and TRBJ2-3; no reliable D call. Germline values: CDR1 SGHRS, CDR2 YFSETQ. The CDR3 contains 14 residues. Trimming cost V 0 bases and J 1 base, with 6 bases left between them. CDR3 protein: CASSLDPGTDTQYF. The CDR3, as DNA: TGCGCCAGCAGCTTGGATCCGGGCACAGATACGCAGTATTTT.